The entry below describes one T cell receptor beta chain. Assay: immunoSEQ multiplex PCR; the TCRdb copy retains only in-frame clones and omits some. The table has approximately 12,000 clones, roughly four fifths seen once; the top ten hold 50% to 65%. These data originate in a study of sequential checkpoint blockade in melanoma. Whole-study context: Randomization was 1:1 between first-line nivolumab→ipilimumab and ipilimumab→nivolumab. Both treatment sequences were followed by maintenance nivolumab.

The V gene's germline CDR1 is SGHRS and CDR2 YFSETQ. The CDR3 is 16 amino acids. V was pared by 3 bases and J by 3 bases, with 11 bases of the junction left unmatched. Treatment reported: randomized to nivolumab then ipilimumab (arm A) or the reverse (arm B). No patient had prior DNA-damaging chemotherapy. From thawed PBMCs, live CD3+CD8+ cells negative for CD19 and CD56 were sorted. Sequencing used CD8+ T cells sorted from blood (inferred from file names), obtained from a patient given nivolumab and ipilimumab in sequence. This clonotype was sampled from a human donor with melanoma. The V and J genes are TRBV5-1 and TRBJ2-7; 8 bases agree with TRBD2. In nucleotides, the CDR3 is TGCGCCAGCAGCTCCCGGGGGGGGTCAGGGGACTACGAGCAGTACTTC. Its translation: CASSSRGGSGDYEQYF.